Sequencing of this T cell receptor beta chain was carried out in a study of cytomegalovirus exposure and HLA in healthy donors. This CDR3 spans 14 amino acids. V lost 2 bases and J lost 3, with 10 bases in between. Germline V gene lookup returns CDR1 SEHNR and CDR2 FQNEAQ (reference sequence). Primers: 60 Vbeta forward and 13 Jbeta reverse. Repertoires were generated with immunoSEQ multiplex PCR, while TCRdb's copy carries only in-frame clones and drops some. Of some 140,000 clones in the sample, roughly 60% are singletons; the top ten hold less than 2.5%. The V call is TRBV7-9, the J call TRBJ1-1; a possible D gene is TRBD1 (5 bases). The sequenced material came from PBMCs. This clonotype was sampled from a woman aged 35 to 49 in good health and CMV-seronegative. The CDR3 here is CASSLQGGDTEAFF. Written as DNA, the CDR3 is TGTGCCAGCAGCTTACAGGGAGGGGACACTGAAGCTTTCTTT.